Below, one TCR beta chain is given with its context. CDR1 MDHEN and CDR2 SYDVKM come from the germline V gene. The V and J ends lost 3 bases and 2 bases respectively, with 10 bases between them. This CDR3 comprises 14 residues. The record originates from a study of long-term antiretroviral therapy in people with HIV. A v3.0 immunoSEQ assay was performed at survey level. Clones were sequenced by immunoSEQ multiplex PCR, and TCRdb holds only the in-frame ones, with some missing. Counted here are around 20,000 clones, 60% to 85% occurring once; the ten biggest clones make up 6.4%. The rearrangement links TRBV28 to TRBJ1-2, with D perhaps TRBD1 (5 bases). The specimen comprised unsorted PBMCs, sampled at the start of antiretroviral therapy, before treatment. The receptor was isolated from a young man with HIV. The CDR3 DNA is TGTGCCAGCAGTTTTAGGGGAGGAAACTATGGCTACACCTTC. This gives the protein CASSFRGGNYGYTF.